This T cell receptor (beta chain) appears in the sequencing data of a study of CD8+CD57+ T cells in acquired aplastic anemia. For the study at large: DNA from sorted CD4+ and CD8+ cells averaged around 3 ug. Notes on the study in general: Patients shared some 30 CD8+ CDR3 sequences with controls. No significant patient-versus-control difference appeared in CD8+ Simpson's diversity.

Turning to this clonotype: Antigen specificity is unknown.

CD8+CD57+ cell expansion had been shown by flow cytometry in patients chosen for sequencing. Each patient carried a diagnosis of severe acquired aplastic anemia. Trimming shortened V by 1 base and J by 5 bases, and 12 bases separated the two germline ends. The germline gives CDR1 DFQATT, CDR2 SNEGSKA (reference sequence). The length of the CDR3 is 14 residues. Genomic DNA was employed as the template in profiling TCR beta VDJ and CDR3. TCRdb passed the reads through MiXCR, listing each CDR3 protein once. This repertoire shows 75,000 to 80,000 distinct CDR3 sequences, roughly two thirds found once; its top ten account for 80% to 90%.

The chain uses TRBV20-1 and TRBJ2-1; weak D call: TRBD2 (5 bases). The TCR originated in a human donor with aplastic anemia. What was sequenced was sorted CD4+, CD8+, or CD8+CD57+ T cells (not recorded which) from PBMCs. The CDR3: CSARALDGNNEQFF. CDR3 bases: TGCAGTGCTAGAGCCCTGGACGGGAACAATGAGCAGTTCTTC.